This T cell receptor (beta chain) is drawn from a study of blood T cell repertoires in COVID-19. Study-level information: Both acute and convalescent COVID-19 samples were obtained from the United States, Italy and Spain.

V lost 0 bases to trimming and J lost 4 bases, with 15 bases between them. CDR3 length equals 16 residues. Per the germline V gene, CDR1 is SEHNR and CDR2 is FQNEAQ (reference sequence). Original processing methods: From reference gene primer amplification, estimates of nucleated cell counts were derived. Sequenced by immunoSEQ multiplex PCR; TCRdb stores in-frame clones only, minus some. V and J calls and clone size are as listed in that table; D and trimming were resolved from the DNA. The sample lists some 170,000 clones; 85% to 90% were seen once. The rearrangement links TRBV7-9 to TRBJ2-5, with TRBD2 as a possible D gene (6 bases). Sequenced: peripheral blood. The TCR was taken from an older woman with acute or convalescent COVID-19. CDR3 sequence (DNA): TGTGCCAGCAGCTTAGCTGGACTACCCTGGGGAGAGACCCAGTACTTC. Translated, it gives CASSLAGLPWGETQYF.